One T cell receptor beta chain is described in this entry. No antigen is known for it. Trimming took off 5 bases at V and 5 bases at J, with 22 bases between the two ends. The CDR3 covers 16 residues. Germline V gives CDR1 MGHRA, CDR2 YSYEKL. Clones were read by immunoSEQ multiplex PCR, and TCRdb kept only the in-frame ones, dropping some. The sample records tens of thousands of clones, 79% being singletons. The data stem from a study of T cells in narcolepsy. Study background: Healthy controls were enrolled alongside patients with narcolepsy type 1 or type 2. General study findings and limits: Some memory CD4+ repertoires had no autoreactive clone sequences. Healthy controls reportedly lacked the autoreactive clonotypes serially found in patients' blood. HCRT-specific and TRIB2-specific autoreactive clonotypes appeared among same-patient CSF and blood CD4+ clonotypes.

The sample was memory (CD45RA-) CD4+ T cells from blood. The chain has TRBV4-1 and TRBJ2-7, with a tentative D call TRBD1 (5 bases). The origin of this receptor is a human donor in good health. The DNA of the CDR3 is TGCGCCAGCAGCGGGGCAGGGTTCTTGATGAGGAACGAGCAGTACTTC. It encodes CASSGAGFLMRNEQYF.